The T cell receptor (beta chain) described here comes from a study of OX40 agonist ivuxolimab in advanced cancers. J gave up 5 bases and V 1 base, and 13 bases lay outside the gene matches. In germline, CDR1 is SGHTA, CDR2 FQGTGA. The CDR3 covers 18 residues. Some clones are missing from TCRdb's copy, which holds only in-frame ones; the method was immunoSEQ multiplex PCR. The sample holds 70,000 to 95,000 clones, about 92% seen once. Sequencing was performed on CD4+ or CD8+ T cells sorted from blood, taken in a trial of the OX40 agonist ivuxolimab. This receptor was obtained from an adult with an advanced solid tumor such as melanoma, head and neck, liver or kidney cancer. The rearrangement uses TRBV7-3 and TRBJ2-3, with 9 bases fitting TRBD1. CDR3 nucleotide sequence: TGTGCCAGCAGCTTAAAGGGACCGGGACAGGGCCTTTTAGATACGCAGTATTTT. Translated: CASSLKGPGQGLLDTQYF.